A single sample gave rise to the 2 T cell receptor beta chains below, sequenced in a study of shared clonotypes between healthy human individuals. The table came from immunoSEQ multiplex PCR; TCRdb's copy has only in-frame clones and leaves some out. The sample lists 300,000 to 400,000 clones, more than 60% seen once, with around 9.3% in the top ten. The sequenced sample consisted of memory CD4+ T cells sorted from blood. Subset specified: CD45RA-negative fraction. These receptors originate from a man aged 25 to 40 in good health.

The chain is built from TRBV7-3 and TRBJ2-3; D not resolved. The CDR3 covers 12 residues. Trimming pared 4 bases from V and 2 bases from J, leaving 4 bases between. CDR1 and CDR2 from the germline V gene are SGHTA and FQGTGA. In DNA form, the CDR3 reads TGTGCCAGCAGCTACGCCACAGATACGCAGTATTTT. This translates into CASSYATDTQYF.

Here the CDR3 reads CAWSVTSLTQYF. CDR3 coding DNA: TGTGCCTGGAGTGTCACTAGTCTTACGCAGTATTTT. This chain uses TRBV30 with TRBJ2-3, with D possibly being TRBD2 (5 bases). Germline values: CDR1 GTSNPN, CDR2 SVGIG (reference sequence). Trimming pared 0 bases from V and 8 bases from J, leaving 9 bases between. The CDR3 runs to 12 residues.